These 28 T cell receptor beta chains came from one sample sequenced in a study of T cell clonality in common variable immunodeficiency. Data came from immunoSEQ multiplex PCR; TCRdb stores just in-frame clones and leaves some out. This repertoire lists 30,000 to 45,000 clones without singletons; approximately 2.6% sits in the top ten. Input material: peripheral blood mononuclear cells. These receptors were taken from a person aged 18 to 75 in good health.

This clone was seen repeatedly, ten times or more. The covered CDR3 bases are TGTGCCAGCAGCTCGACAGGGGAAACCTACGAG. Its translation: CASSSTGETYE. The whole CDR3 protein reads CASSSTGETYEQYF. V gene TRBV7-2 combines with J gene TRBJ2-7, with TRBD1 matching 8 bases. Read data end 3 residues before the CDR3 end; the end is taken from the germline J gene. CDR1 is SGHTA, CDR2 FQGNSA, per germline. V trimming: 4 bases; J trimming: 2 bases; junction bases outside the gene matches: 4. The CDR3 length is 14 residues.

As regards this clone: The read ends 3 residues early relative to the CDR3; the germline J gene fills the gap. The chain employs TRBV2 and TRBJ2-1; D is perhaps TRBD1 (5 bases). Germline CDR1 SNHLY, CDR2 FYNNEI. The germline V and J ends were trimmed by 4 bases and 1 base, with 11 bases remaining between them. This CDR3 spans 15 amino acids. The CDR3 protein is CASSVGAESYNEQFF. CDR3 DNA, as far as it was read: TGTGCCAGCAGTGTTGGGGCGGAATCCTACAATGAG.

Many counts were recorded for this clone. The read comes to an end 3 residues before the CDR3 does, leaving the germline J gene to fill in the end. The V call is TRBV30, the J call TRBJ1-1; the D gene is possibly TRBD1 (5 bases). With 5 bases removed from V and 6 bases from J, the gap between germline ends came to 34 bases. The germline V gene encodes CDR1 GTSNPN and CDR2 SVGIG (reference sequence). The CDR3 sequence is 19 residues long. CDR3 DNA (partial): TGTGCCTGGTCACGTGCCCCCGCCCGGGCAGGGAGGGCCGGCGCTGAA. It is translated as CAWSRAPARAGRAGAE. The entire CDR3 is CAWSRAPARAGRAGAEAFF.

This clone was picked up many times. The observed sequence ends 3 residues before the CDR3 terminus, with the missing tail filled in from the germline J gene. The rearrangement uses TRBV30 and TRBJ2-1; no definite D call. Germline V gene lookup returns CDR1 GTSNPN and CDR2 SVGIG (reference sequence). The CDR3 totals 15 residues. V was clipped by 6 bases and J by 3 bases, with 18 bases between them. This CDR3 reads CACKNPKMFYNEQFF. Partial CDR3 DNA: TGTGCCTGTAAAAATCCTAAAATGTTCTACAATGAG.

This clone occurred many times. CDR3: CASSIEGLYGYTF. Incomplete CDR3 DNA: TGTGCCAGTAGTATCGAGGGCTTGTATGGC. This rearrangement joins TRBV19 to TRBJ1-2; D unclear. The CDR3 extends 3 residues past the end of the read, so its final part is completed from the germline J gene. V dropped 3 bases and J dropped 5 bases, with 10 bases sitting between them. CDR3 length: 13 amino acids. Germline CDR1 LNHDA, CDR2 SQIVND (reference sequence).

This clone was found a few times. The CDR3 is cut off 3 residues early in the read; its end comes from the germline J gene. J is TRBJ2-1 and V is TRBV7-8, with TRBD1 as a possible D gene (6 bases). This CDR3 comprises 13 residues. In germline, CDR1 is SGHVS, CDR2 FQNEAQ. V was cut by 5 bases and J by 5 bases, with 10 bases left in between. The CDR3 DNA, read in part, is TGTGCCAGCAGCCTAGGGACAAACAATGAG. Translated: CASSLGTNNE. Given in full, the CDR3 is CASSLGTNNEQFF. The whole variable domain, filled in from reference TRBV7-8 and TRBJ2-1, reads GAGVSQSPRYKVAKRGQDVALRCDPISGHVSLFWYQQALGQGPEFLTYFQNEAQLDKSGLPSDRFFAERPEGSVSTLKIQRTQQEDSAVYLCASSLGTNNEQFFGPGTRLTVL.

This clone was recorded a few times. The sequence runs out 3 residues before the end of the CDR3; the remainder is reconstructed from the germline J gene. The rearrangement joins TRBV6-4 to TRBJ1-4; perhaps TRBD1 as D (5 bases). This CDR3 region has 15 residues. Per germline, CDR1 MRHNA and CDR2 SNTAGT. Trimming took 7 bases from V and 2 from J, leaving 14 bases between them. The CDR3 is CASIGGKRTNEKLFF. The sequenced part of the CDR3 DNA is TGTGCCAGCATCGGGGGTAAGCGGACTAATGAAAAA.

This clone appeared many times. The CDR3 end is not reached by the read, which stops 3 residues before it; the germline J gene fills it in. V gene TRBV19 combines with J gene TRBJ2-1, with 8 bases aligning to TRBD2. Germline V gene lookup returns CDR1 LNHDA and CDR2 SQIVND (reference sequence). CDR3 length equals 17 residues. Trimming took 5 bases from V and 9 from J; bases not matched to a gene: 18. Partial CDR3 DNA: TGTGCCAGTAGTTCCGTATTAGCGGGATCCTTCATTGCTGAG. Its translation is CASSSVLAGSFIAE. The whole CDR3 reads CASSSVLAGSFIAEQFF.

The sample holds many counts of this clone. The missing CDR3 end, 3 residues past where the read stops, is filled in from the germline J gene. This sequence joins TRBV20-1 and TRBJ2-5; TRBD2 matches at 10 bases. The CDR3 has 14 residues. CDR1 and CDR2 (germline): DFQATT, SNEGSKA (reference sequence). J gave up 5 bases and V 5 bases, and 8 bases lay outside the gene matches. The sequenced CDR3 bases are TGCAGTGCTCCGGGACTAGCGAGAGTGGAGACC. Translation gives CSAPGLARVET. The complete CDR3 sequence is CSAPGLARVETQYF.

Concerning this clone itself: The read terminates 3 residues ahead of where the CDR3 ends, so the germline J gene completes it. The chain joins TRBV7-9 to TRBJ2-4; the match to TRBD1 covers 8 bases. Germline loops: CDR1 SEHNR, CDR2 FQNEAQ (reference sequence). This CDR3 region has 14 residues. CDR3 in amino acids: CASSRTGINYGQYF. The DNA read from the CDR3 is TGTGCCAGCAGCCGGACAGGGATCAACTATGGT.

This clone was found many times. The CDR3 end is not reached by the read, which stops 3 residues before it; the germline J gene fills it in. The rearrangement links TRBV2 to TRBJ1-5; D remains unclear. CDR1 is SNHLY, CDR2 FYNNEI, per germline. The CDR3 spans 13 residues. V was clipped by 6 bases and J by 3 bases, with 9 bases between them. Partial CDR3 DNA: TGTGCCAGCAGCGCAAGGTACAATCAGCCC. Translating gives CASSARYNQP. The CDR3 in full is CASSARYNQPQHF.

This clone was counted many times. Read coverage stops 3 residues before the CDR3 terminus; the germline J gene supplies the remainder. This chain joins TRBV5-6 and TRBJ1-2, with unresolved D. The CDR3 consists of 14 residues. Germline V gives CDR1 SGHDT, CDR2 YYEEEE. Trimming left V 0 bases short and J 2 bases short, with 8 bases between. Incomplete CDR3 DNA: TGTGCCAGCAGCTTGGAGGGCTTCAACTATGGC. Translated, it gives CASSLEGFNYG. The entire CDR3 protein reads CASSLEGFNYGYTF.

This clone was observed at least ten times. The CDR3 is CAWSNDSPEETQYF. The CDR3 DNA, read in part, is TGTGCCTGGAGCAATGACTCCCCTGAAGAGACC. This rearrangement joins TRBV30 to TRBJ2-5; no reliable D call. The CDR3 extends 3 residues past the end of the read, so its final part is completed from the germline J gene. The CDR3 is made up of 14 amino acids. Between the trimmed V and J ends, which lost 3 bases and 3 bases, there was a span of 14 bases. Germline CDR1 GTSNPN, CDR2 SVGIG (reference sequence).

In this sample, this clone turned up a few times. The observed sequence ends 3 residues before the CDR3 terminus, with the missing tail filled in from the germline J gene. In the same sample, other DNA sequences code for this CDR3. The genes are TRBV19 and TRBJ1-3; D possibly corresponds to TRBD1 (5 bases). In germline, CDR1 is LNHDA, CDR2 SQIVND (reference sequence). V dropped 1 base and J dropped 4 bases, with 14 bases sitting between them. CDR3 length: 16 residues. The covered CDR3 bases are TGTGCCAGTAGTATAGGCGGGGGACCGACGGGAAACACC. This sequence encodes CASSIGGGPTGNT. The full CDR3 reads CASSIGGGPTGNTIYF.

For this clone: One junction end disagrees with the germline gene, perhaps due to a read error. With the read ending 3 residues before the CDR3 end, the germline J gene is used to fill in that end. This specimen includes other DNA sequences encoding the same CDR3. The chain combines TRBV7-2 with TRBJ1-3; 7 nucleotides align to TRBD1. The CDR3 loop spans 14 amino acids. The germline V gene has CDR1 SGHTA and CDR2 FQGNSA. The CDR3 loop reads CASGHLAGGNTIYF. CDR3 DNA, as far as it was read: TGTGCCAGCGGTCACTTGGCAGGGGGAAACACG.

This clone was seen repeatedly, ten times or more. The read gets to within 3 residues of the CDR3 end, and the germline J gene fills in the rest. The chain has TRBV2 and TRBJ1-1, with TRBD1 identical over 7 bases. The J segment lost 5 bases and the V segment lost 4 bases, leaving 7 bases of the junction unmatched. The CDR3 covers 14 residues. Germline loops: CDR1 SNHLY, CDR2 FYNNEI. The CDR3 is CASSVTGQQTEAFF. The CDR3 DNA, read in part, is TGTGCCAGCAGTGTTACGGGACAGCAAACTGAA.

This clone was recorded at least ten times. The missing CDR3 end, 3 residues past where the read stops, is filled in from the germline J gene. The V call is TRBV7-9, the J call TRBJ2-7; 7 bases fit TRBD1. The germline V gene encodes CDR1 SEHNR and CDR2 FQNEAQ (reference sequence). J gave up 2 bases and V 0 bases, and 4 bases lay outside the gene matches. The CDR3 is 15 amino acids. The CDR3 reads CASSLAGGLPYEQYF. CDR3 DNA (partial): TGTGCCAGCAGCTTAGCAGGGGGCCTGCCCTACGAG.

In its sample, this clone was seen many times. The CDR3 is cut off 3 residues early in the read; its end comes from the germline J gene. This chain joins TRBV20-1 and TRBJ1-1; 8 bases are a match to TRBD1. The germline gives CDR1 DFQATT, CDR2 SNEGSKA (reference sequence). V gave up 2 bases and J gave up 5 bases; unmatched junction bases: 4. The CDR3 covers 13 residues. The DNA read from the CDR3 is TGCAGTGCTAGAACAGGGGGAGAAACTGAA. Translated: CSARTGGETE. The full CDR3 protein is CSARTGGETEAFF.

This clone was seen repeatedly, ten times or more. Coverage ceases 3 residues before the CDR3 finishes, and the germline J gene fills in the end. The chain couples TRBV20-1 to TRBJ1-5; 7 bases are a match to TRBD1. Trimming cost V 0 bases and J 4 bases; bases outside gene matches: 9. The CDR3 has 16 residues. The germline CDR1 and CDR2 sequences are DFQATT and SNEGSKA (reference sequence). The CDR3 here is CSARENFRTGNQPQHF. The covered CDR3 bases are TGCAGTGCTAGAGAAAACTTCAGGACAGGAAATCAGCCC.

The table lists this clone with a few counts. The read finishes 3 residues shy of the CDR3 end, and the germline J gene is used to complete it. At the DNA level, this CDR3 is encoded by other sequences in the same sample as well. J is TRBJ1-1 and V is TRBV7-8; TRBD1 aligns across 7 bases. The germline gives CDR1 SGHVS, CDR2 FQNEAQ. The CDR3 is 13 residues long. The covered CDR3 bases are TGTGCCAGCAGCTTAGTCGTCACAGGGGAG. Protein sequence: CASSLVVTGE. Given in full, the CDR3 is CASSLVVTGEAFF.

This clone appeared a few times. The read is 3 residues too short to cover the CDR3 end, so that end is filled in from the germline J gene. The chain links TRBV7-6 to TRBJ2-7; 7 bases are a match to TRBD2. Germline CDR1 SGHVS, CDR2 FNYEAQ. This CDR3 is 14 amino acids long. V gave up 5 bases and J gave up 5 bases; unmatched junction bases: 9. The CDR3 bases that were read are TGTGCCAGCAGCCATACTGGCGGGAGCCACGAG. It is translated as CASSHTGGSHE. The whole CDR3 sequence reads CASSHTGGSHEQYF.

This clone was picked up many times. The read terminates 3 residues ahead of where the CDR3 ends, so the germline J gene completes it. The chain employs TRBV30 and TRBJ2-1, with 7 bases identical to TRBD2. Trimming cost V 0 bases and J 0 bases; bases outside gene matches: 2. The CDR3 loop spans 15 amino acids. CDR1 GTSNPN and CDR2 SVGIG come from the germline V gene (reference sequence). The CDR3 spells CAWSVRGNSYNEQFF. The part of the CDR3 DNA that was read is TGTGCCTGGAGTGTGCGGGGGAACTCCTACAATGAG.

This clone was observed many times. The missing CDR3 end, 3 residues past where the read stops, is filled in from the germline J gene. The genes are TRBV5-1 and TRBJ2-2; 13 bases are a match to TRBD2. J was trimmed by 6 bases and V by 4 bases; bases with no gene match: 6. This CDR3 region has 16 residues. Per germline, CDR1 SGHRS and CDR2 YFSETQ. CDR3 bases read: TGCGCCAGCAGCGGCGGACTAGCGGGAGAGGCCGGGGAG. Its protein product is CASSGGLAGEAGE. The whole CDR3 sequence reads CASSGGLAGEAGELFF.

A few counts support this clone. The CDR3 end is not reached by the read, which stops 3 residues before it; the germline J gene fills it in. This sequence joins TRBV7-9 and TRBJ2-5, with TRBD2 identical over 13 bases. The CDR3 extends over 15 amino acids. CDR1 is SEHNR, CDR2 FQNEAQ, per germline (reference sequence). J gave up 1 base and V 5 bases, and 1 base lay outside the gene matches. Partial CDR3 DNA: TGTGCCAGCAGCCGGACTAGCGGGGGCCAAGAGACC. Translating it yields CASSRTSGGQET. The whole CDR3 region reads CASSRTSGGQETQYF.

This clone was seen ten or more times. The read falls 3 residues short of the CDR3 end, and the missing part is taken from the germline J gene. The chain links TRBV5-1 to TRBJ2-5; TRBD2 matches 7 bases. Germline assignment: CDR1 SGHRS and CDR2 YFSETQ. The CDR3 is made up of 17 amino acids. V was pared by 0 bases and J by 3 bases, with 11 bases of the junction left unmatched. The CDR3 loop reads CASSLGRSGLVEETQYF. Incomplete CDR3 DNA: TGCGCCAGCAGCTTGGGTCGTTCAGGACTAGTGGAAGAGACC. Full variable domain (remainder filled in from reference TRBV5-1 and TRBJ2-5): KAGVTQTPRYLIKTRGQQVTLSCSPISGHRSVSWYQQTPGQGLQFLFEYFSETQRNKGNFPGRFSGRQFSNSRSEMNVSTLELGDSALYLCASSLGRSGLVEETQYFGPGTRLLVL.

This clone has only a few counts. Read sequence stops 3 residues before the CDR3 end, and the germline J gene provides the missing end. The chain recombines TRBV2 with TRBJ1-2; TRBD1 agrees at 7 bases. V lost 8 bases and J lost 4; bases outside the gene matches: 7. This CDR3 comprises 13 residues. Germline CDR1 reads SNHLY; CDR2 reads FYNNEI. Incomplete CDR3 DNA: TGTGCCAGCTCCGGACAGGCGCTCTATGGC. It yields the protein CASSGQALYG. The whole CDR3 sequence is CASSGQALYGYTF.

In this sample, this clone turned up many times. The CDR3 bases that were read are TGCGCCAGCAGTCAATCCGATACAGGGACCCATGCAACTAATGAAAAA. Protein product: CASSQSDTGTHATNEK. The full CDR3 is CASSQSDTGTHATNEKLFF. The chain joins TRBV23-1 to TRBJ1-4, with D tentatively TRBD1 (6 bases). The DNA ends 3 residues before the CDR3 does, and the rest of the CDR3 is filled in from the germline J gene. TRBV23-1 is an ORF for which the function is uncertain. The V end lost 0 bases, the J end lost 0 bases, and 17 bases lay between the germline ends. The CDR3 has 19 residues.

This clone was detected many times. The CDR3 goes on 3 residues after the read ends, and that part is filled in from the germline J gene. The chain employs TRBV7-9 and TRBJ2-7; D is unclear. The V gene lost 1 base and the J gene lost 6 bases, with 16 bases spanning the gap. The CDR3 has 15 amino acids. In germline, CDR1 is SEHNR, CDR2 FQNEAQ (reference sequence). The CDR3 DNA, read in part, is TGTGCCAGCAGCTTAGTTTCCACTACCCAAAGCGAG. Protein: CASSLVSTTQSE. In full, the CDR3 reads CASSLVSTTQSEQYF.